Below, 15 T cell receptor beta chains from the same sample are listed, as sequenced in a study of chemoradiotherapy in HPV16-positive cancers. Assay used: immunoSEQ multiplex PCR; TCRdb lists only in-frame clones, some missing. This table holds some 6,000 clones, around 80% found once. Sequencing was performed on tumor tissue, taken from a patient who underwent chemoradiotherapy. The receptors here all came from a human donor with HPV-associated anogenital cancer.

The rearrangement joins TRBV5-4 to TRBJ1-5, with D possibly being TRBD1 (5 bases). Trimming removed 0 bases from V and 7 bases from J, with 8 bases in between. The germline V gene has CDR1 SGHNT and CDR2 YYREEE (reference sequence). There are 13 residues in the CDR3. The DNA for the CDR3 is TGTGCCAGCAGCTTGGGGCAGGGCCAGCCCCAGCATTTT. Translating it yields CASSLGQGQPQHF.

The chain is built from TRBV7-2 and TRBJ1-5; the D gene is possibly TRBD1 (5 bases). CDR3 length equals 14 residues. V lost 0 bases and J 9 bases, leaving 12 bases between the germline ends. Germline lookup yields CDR1 SGHTA and CDR2 FQGNSA. CDR3: CASSLAKGTGPQHF. CDR3 sequence (DNA): TGTGCCAGCAGCTTAGCGAAGGGGACTGGGCCCCAGCATTTT.

The J gene is TRBJ1-6, the V gene TRBV4-2; D remains ambiguous. Trimming shortened V by 5 bases and J by 0 bases, and 8 bases separated the two germline ends. The CDR3 totals 15 residues. Germline CDR1 reads LGHNA; CDR2 reads YNFKEQ. The CDR3 region is CASSLGSSYNSPLHF. CDR3 nucleotide sequence: TGTGCCAGCAGCTTGGGATCCTCCTATAATTCACCCCTCCACTTT.

The V and J genes are TRBV5-5 and TRBJ2-3; TRBD2 matches 8 bases. Germline V gives CDR1 SGHKS, CDR2 YYEKEE (reference sequence). CDR3 length equals 14 residues. Germline trimming cut 5 bases from V and 4 bases from J; bases unmatched to any gene: 6. CDR3 protein: CASSRRGEADTQYF. In DNA, the CDR3 is TGTGCCAGCAGTCGGCGGGGGGAGGCAGATACGCAGTATTTT.

V and J are TRBV11-2 and TRBJ2-2; 9 bases agree with TRBD1. The CDR3 runs 15 residues. CDR1 is SGHAT and CDR2 is FQNNGV in the germline V gene. Losses at the gene ends were 3 bases for V and 4 bases for J; bases not matched to a gene: 3. The CDR3 is CASSFGTGFTGELFF. CDR3 DNA sequence: TGTGCCAGCAGCTTCGGGACAGGGTTCACCGGGGAGCTGTTTTTT.

By frequency in the sample, this clone is large (0.1 to 1%). As DNA, the CDR3 is TGCGCCAGCAGCCTCACAGGGATCAATTCACCCCTCCACTTT. This sequence encodes CASSLTGINSPLHF. The chain joins TRBV5-1 to TRBJ1-6, with TRBD1 as a possible D gene (6 bases). V gave up 4 bases and J gave up 7 bases, with 12 bases separating them. Germline CDR1 SGHRS, CDR2 YFSETQ. CDR3 size: 14 residues.

This clone counts as large. The chain recombines TRBV6-1 with TRBJ1-4, with a possible D match to TRBD1 (5 bases). The ends were cut back, 5 bases at V and 7 bases at J, with 11 bases in the middle. The length of the CDR3 is 13 residues. Germline V gives CDR1 MNHNS, CDR2 SASEGT. CDR3 sequence (DNA): TGTGCCAGCAGTAGGGACTTACGTGAAAAACTGTTTTTT. It translates to CASSRDLREKLFF.

Here the CDR3 reads CASSLAGGVHEQYF. CDR3 DNA: TGTGCCAGCAGCCTAGCGGGGGGAGTCCACGAGCAGTACTTC. This chain links TRBV28 with TRBJ2-7; the match to TRBD2 covers 11 bases. The CDR3 runs to 14 residues. Per the germline V gene, CDR1 is MDHEN and CDR2 is SYDVKM. V lost 6 bases and J lost 5; bases outside the gene matches: 6.

This chain connects TRBV10-2 to TRBJ2-7; 11 nucleotides agree with TRBD1. With 4 bases clipped from V and 6 bases from J, the junction kept 5 bases outside the gene matches. There are 14 residues in the CDR3. Germline V gene sequence: CDR1 WSHSY, CDR2 SAAADI. The CDR3 sequence: CASSGRDRGIEQYF. In DNA form, the CDR3 reads TGCGCCAGCAGTGGCCGGGACAGGGGGATCGAGCAGTACTTC.

This rearrangement joins TRBV2 to TRBJ2-1, with TRBD2 matching over 7 bases. With V trimmed by 8 bases and J by 6 bases, 10 bases remained unmatched. The CDR3 has 14 amino acids. Germline V CDR1 and CDR2: SNHLY, FYNNEI. The DNA of the CDR3 is TGTGCCAGCGGAGAGCGGGGCGGGGGCAATGAGCAGTTCTTC. Translating it yields CASGERGGGNEQFF.

The table lists this clone with a count of one. The chain is built from TRBV18 and TRBJ1-1, with a tentative D call TRBD1 (5 bases). The CDR3 is made up of 13 amino acids. CDR1 is KGHSH and CDR2 is LQKENI in the germline V gene. The germline V and J ends were trimmed by 6 bases and 1 base, with 9 bases remaining between them. The CDR3 DNA is TGTGCCAGCTCCCAACAGGAGAACACTGAAGCTTTCTTT. It codes for CASSQQENTEAFF.

V and J are TRBV28 and TRBJ1-2; tentative D call: TRBD1 (5 bases). V dropped 5 bases and J dropped 4 bases, with 11 bases sitting between them. CDR1 and CDR2 (germline): MDHEN, SYDVKM. The CDR3 runs to 13 residues. In nucleotides, the CDR3 is TGTGCCAGCAGTGTCCTGGGGGGCTATGGCTACACCTTC. Translation gives CASSVLGGYGYTF.

The chain has TRBV23-1 and TRBJ2-7; TRBD1 matches at 7 bases. TRBV23-1 is reported as an ORF; its role is uncertain. The trim removed 4 bases at V and 7 bases at J, leaving 13 bases unmatched. This CDR3 is 15 amino acids long. The CDR3 coding sequence is TGCGCCAGCAGTCTAGACAGGGCATTTCGGGCTGAGCAGTACTTC. Residues: CASSLDRAFRAEQYF.

The genes are TRBV5-1 and TRBJ1-4, with TRBD1 identical over 7 bases. The junction had 3 bases not matched to a gene; V was cut back by 2 bases and J by 5 bases. CDR1 and CDR2 from the germline V gene are SGHRS and YFSETQ. The CDR3 totals 14 residues. The CDR3 DNA sequence: TGCGCCAGCAGCTTCGGGACAGCCAATGAAAAACTGTTTTTT. This encodes CASSFGTANEKLFF.

V gene TRBV19 combines with J gene TRBJ2-7; D is tentatively TRBD1 or TRBD2 (6 bases each). The V end was cut by 4 bases, the J end by 3 bases, with 13 bases between. The CDR3 runs to 14 residues. Germline lookup yields CDR1 LNHDA and CDR2 SQIVND (reference sequence). CDR3 region: CASSNPGDNYEQYF. DNA of the CDR3: TGTGCCAGTAGTAACCCGGGGGACAACTACGAGCAGTACTTC.